The rows below give T cell receptor beta chains drawn from one sample of a study of T cells after yellow fever vaccination. TCRdb recomputed calls from the 5' RACE reads with MiXCR, one row per CDR3 protein. The sample has 550,000 to 750,000 distinct CDR3 sequences, about 14% seen once; the top ten hold around an eighth. This specimen was PBMCs, taken on the day of the yellow fever booster vaccination. These receptors were taken from a man aged 30-40 years who received the YFV17D yellow fever vaccine. Each CDR3 is given with its conserved first and last residue. A D gene is named only where the DNA matches it firmly. Some rows mark clone size as missing; the rest say once, few, many or name a class of expanded clone.

>TRBV12-3/TRBV12-4|many|17|TRBD1|TRBJ1-5
CASSLIGQGGGNQPQHF
TGTGCCAGCAGTTTAATTGGACAGGGGGGGGGCAATCAGCCCCAGCATTTT
>TRBV18|few|13|-|TRBJ2-1
CASSATNYNEQFF
TGTGCCAGCTCAGCGACGAACTACAATGAGCAGTTCTTC
>TRBV20-1|-|13|-|TRBJ1-5
CSASRGSNQPQHF
TGCAGTGCTAGTAGGGGAAGCAATCAGCCCCAGCATTTT
>TRBV14|few|13|TRBD1|TRBJ2-7
CASSILQGYEQYF
TGTGCCAGCAGCATCTTACAGGGGTACGAGCAGTACTTC
>TRBV7-2|many|11|-|TRBJ2-3
CASSLRGTQYF
TGTGCCAGCAGCTTGAGGGGTACGCAGTATTTT
>TRBV4-3|-|17|-|TRBJ2-1
CASSHPGGDSGRNEQFF
TGCGCCAGCAGCCATCCCGGGGGTGATAGCGGAAGGAATGAGCAGTTCTTC
>TRBV5-6|-|14|-|TRBJ2-7
CASSLAGTTNEQYF
TGTGCCAGCAGCTTGGCCGGGACAACTAATGAGCAGTACTTC
>TRBV9|few|16|TRBD2|TRBJ2-5
CASRVPSGMREETQYF
TGTGCCAGCAGAGTTCCTAGCGGGATGCGAGAAGAGACCCAGTACTTC
>TRBV15|few|16|-|TRBJ2-3
CATSRRSGAGTDTQYF
TGTGCCACCAGCAGACGCTCAGGGGCCGGCACAGATACGCAGTATTTT
>TRBV5-5|-|14|-|TRBJ1-4
CASLPGATNEKLFF
TGTGCCAGCTTACCAGGGGCAACTAATGAAAAACTGTTTTTT
>TRBV12-3/TRBV12-4|few|13|TRBD1|TRBJ2-5
CASSDRAKETQYF
TGTGCCAGCAGCGACAGGGCAAAAGAGACCCAGTACTTC
>TRBV29-1|many|13|TRBD1|TRBJ1-5
CSATQGKDQPQHF
TGCAGCGCCACACAGGGGAAGGATCAGCCCCAGCATTTT
>TRBV11-2|few|15|TRBD2|TRBJ2-7
CASSTRRGGFYEQYF
TGTGCCAGCAGCACCCGGCGGGGAGGGTTCTACGAGCAGTACTTC
>TRBV12-3/TRBV12-4|-|15|-|TRBJ1-5
CASSWDGGSNQPQHF
TGTGCCAGCAGTTGGGATGGGGGGAGTAATCAGCCCCAGCATTTT
>TRBV6-5|-|16|TRBD2|TRBJ2-7
CASSYGGLAGLHEQYF
TGTGCCAGCAGTTACGGGGGACTAGCGGGATTACACGAGCAGTACTTC
>TRBV20-1|few|14|-|TRBJ2-3
CSARDSSGTDTQYF
TGCAGTGCTAGAGATTCTTCAGGCACAGATACGCAGTATTTT
>TRBV19|-|13|-|TRBJ1-5
CASDRVGGQPQHF
TGTGCCAGCGACCGGGTGGGCGGTCAGCCCCAGCATTTT
>TRBV6-5|-|17|TRBD2|TRBJ2-7
CASSYSIAASGAYEQYF
TGTGCCAGCAGTTACTCCATCGCGGCTAGCGGAGCCTACGAGCAGTACTTC